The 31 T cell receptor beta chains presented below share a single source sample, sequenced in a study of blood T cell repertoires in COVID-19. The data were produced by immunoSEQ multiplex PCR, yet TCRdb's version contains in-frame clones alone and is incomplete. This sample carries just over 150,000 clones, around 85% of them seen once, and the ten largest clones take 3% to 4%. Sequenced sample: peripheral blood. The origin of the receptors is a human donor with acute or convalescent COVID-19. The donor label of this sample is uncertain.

CDR3 nucleotide sequence: TGTGCCAGCAGCTTAACCACAGGGGAGTATAGAGGCTACACCTTC. Its protein is CASSLTTGEYRGYTF. J is TRBJ1-2 and V is TRBV11-3; 7 bases align to TRBD1. The CDR3 length is 15 residues. J was trimmed by 8 bases and V by 2 bases; bases with no gene match: 11. CDR1 is SGHNT and CDR2 is YENEEA in the germline V gene.

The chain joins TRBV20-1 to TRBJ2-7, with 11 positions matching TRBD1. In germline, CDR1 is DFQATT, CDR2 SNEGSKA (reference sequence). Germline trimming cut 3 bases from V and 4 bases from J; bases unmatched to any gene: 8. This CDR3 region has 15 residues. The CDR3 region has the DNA TGCAGTGCTAGTCAACGGGACAGGGGGATGTACGAGCAGTACTTC. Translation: CSASQRDRGMYEQYF.

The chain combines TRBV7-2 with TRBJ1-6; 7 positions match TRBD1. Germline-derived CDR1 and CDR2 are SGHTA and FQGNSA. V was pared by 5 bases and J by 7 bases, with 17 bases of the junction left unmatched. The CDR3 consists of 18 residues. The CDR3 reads CASSPGFKQGMRNSPLHF. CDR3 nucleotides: TGTGCCAGCAGCCCGGGATTTAAACAGGGGATGAGGAATTCACCCCTCCACTTT.

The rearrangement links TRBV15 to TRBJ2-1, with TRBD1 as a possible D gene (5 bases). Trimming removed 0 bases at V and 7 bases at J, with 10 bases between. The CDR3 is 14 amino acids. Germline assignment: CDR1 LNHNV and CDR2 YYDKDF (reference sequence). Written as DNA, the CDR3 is TGTGCCACCAGCAGAGATCGGACATTTAATGAGCAGTTCTTC. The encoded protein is CATSRDRTFNEQFF.

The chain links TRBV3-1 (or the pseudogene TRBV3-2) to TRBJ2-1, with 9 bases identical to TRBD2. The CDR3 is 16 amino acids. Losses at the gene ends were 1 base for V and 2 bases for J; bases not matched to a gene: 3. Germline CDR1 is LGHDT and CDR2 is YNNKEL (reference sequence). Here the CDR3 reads CASSQGLAGAYNEQFF. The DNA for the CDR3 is TGTGCCAGCAGCCAAGGGTTAGCGGGGGCCTACAATGAGCAGTTCTTC.

The CDR3 region is CASSPRTGPDEAFF. The CDR3 DNA reads as TGTGCCAGCTCACCACGGACAGGGCCAGATGAAGCTTTCTTT. The chain recombines TRBV18 with TRBJ1-1; TRBD1 agrees at 8 bases. Germline V gene data show CDR1 as KGHSH and CDR2 as LQKENI. The CDR3 loop spans 14 amino acids. V lost 1 base and J lost 7; bases outside the gene matches: 5.

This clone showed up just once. Here the CDR3 reads CASSPERGSPLHF. The CDR3 bases are TGCGCCAGCAGCCCTGAGCGGGGTTCACCCCTCCACTTT. The V and J genes are TRBV5-1 and TRBJ1-6, with D hard to call. The CDR3 runs to 13 residues. CDR1 is SGHRS, CDR2 YFSETQ, per germline. V lost 4 bases, J lost 9 bases, and 11 bases lay in between.

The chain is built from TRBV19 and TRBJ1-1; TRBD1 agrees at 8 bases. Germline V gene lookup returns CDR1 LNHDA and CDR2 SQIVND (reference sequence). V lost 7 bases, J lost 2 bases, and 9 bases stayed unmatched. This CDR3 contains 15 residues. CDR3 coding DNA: TGTGCCAGTAAGGCGGCCGGGACAGGCAACACTGAAGCTTTCTTT. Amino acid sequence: CASKAAGTGNTEAFF.

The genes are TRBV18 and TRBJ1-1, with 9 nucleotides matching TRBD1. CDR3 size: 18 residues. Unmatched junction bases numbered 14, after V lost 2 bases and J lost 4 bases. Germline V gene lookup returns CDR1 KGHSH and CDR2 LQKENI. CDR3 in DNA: TGTGCCAGCTCACCATCACTAACCACAGGGGGCAGGGGCACTGAAGCTTTCTTT. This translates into CASSPSLTTGGRGTEAFF.

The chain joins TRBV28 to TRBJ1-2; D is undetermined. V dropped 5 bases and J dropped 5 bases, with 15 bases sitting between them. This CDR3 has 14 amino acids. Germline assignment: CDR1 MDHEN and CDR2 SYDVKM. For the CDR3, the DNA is TGTGCCAGCAGTCCCCCGGGAAGGGATTATGGCTACACCTTC. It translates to CASSPPGRDYGYTF.

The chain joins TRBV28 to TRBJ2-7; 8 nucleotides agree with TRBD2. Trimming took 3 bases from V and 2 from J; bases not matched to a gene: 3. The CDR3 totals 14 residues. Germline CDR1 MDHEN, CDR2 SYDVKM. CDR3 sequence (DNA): TGTGCCAGCAGTTTCCGGCGGGGGGCCTACGAGCAGTACTTC. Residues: CASSFRRGAYEQYF.

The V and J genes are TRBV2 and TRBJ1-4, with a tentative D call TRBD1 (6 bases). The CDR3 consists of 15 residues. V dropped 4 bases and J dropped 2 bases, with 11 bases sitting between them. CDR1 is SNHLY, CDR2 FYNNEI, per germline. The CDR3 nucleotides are TGTGCCAGCAGTGGGACAGCCATCACTAATGAAAAACTGTTTTTT. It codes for CASSGTAITNEKLFF.

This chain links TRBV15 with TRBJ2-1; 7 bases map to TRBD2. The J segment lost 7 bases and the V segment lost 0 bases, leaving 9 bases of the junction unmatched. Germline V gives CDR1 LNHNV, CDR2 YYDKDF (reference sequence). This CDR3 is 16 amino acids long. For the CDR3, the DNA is TGTGCCACCAGCAGAGATCGCGGGGGAGGGTGGAATGAGCAGTTCTTC. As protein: CATSRDRGGGWNEQFF.

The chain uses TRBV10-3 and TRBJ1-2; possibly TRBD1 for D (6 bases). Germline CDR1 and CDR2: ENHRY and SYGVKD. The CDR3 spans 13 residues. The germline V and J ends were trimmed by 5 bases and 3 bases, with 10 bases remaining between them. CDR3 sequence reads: CAISKGGDYGYTF. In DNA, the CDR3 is TGTGCCATCAGTAAGGGGGGGGACTATGGCTACACCTTC.

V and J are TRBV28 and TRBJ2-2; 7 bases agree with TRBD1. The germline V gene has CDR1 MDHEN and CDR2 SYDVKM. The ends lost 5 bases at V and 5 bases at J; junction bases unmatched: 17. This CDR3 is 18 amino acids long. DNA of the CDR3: TGTGCCAGCAGTGGGTCGACAGGGCCACTGAGGGGGACCGGGGAGCTGTTTTTT. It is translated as CASSGSTGPLRGTGELFF.

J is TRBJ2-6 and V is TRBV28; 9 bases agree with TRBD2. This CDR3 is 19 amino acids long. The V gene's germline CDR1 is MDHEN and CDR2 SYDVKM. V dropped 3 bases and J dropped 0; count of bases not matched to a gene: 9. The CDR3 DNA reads TGTGCCAGCAGTTTCCCCCTCGGGCGGGGGGGCTCTGGGGCCAACGTCCTGACTTTC. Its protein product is CASSFPLGRGGSGANVLTF.

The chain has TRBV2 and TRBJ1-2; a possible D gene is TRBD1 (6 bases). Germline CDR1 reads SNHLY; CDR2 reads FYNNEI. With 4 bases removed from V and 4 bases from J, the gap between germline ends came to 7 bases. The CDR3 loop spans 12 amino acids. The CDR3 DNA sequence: TGTGCCAGCAGTGGACAGGTCTATGGCTACACCTTC. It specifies CASSGQVYGYTF.

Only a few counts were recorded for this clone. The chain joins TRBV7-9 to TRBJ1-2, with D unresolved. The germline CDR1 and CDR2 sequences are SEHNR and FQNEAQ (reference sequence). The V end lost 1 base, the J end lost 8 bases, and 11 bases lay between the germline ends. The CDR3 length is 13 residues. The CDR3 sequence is CASSLVQAQGYTF. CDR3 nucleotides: TGTGCCAGCAGCTTAGTGCAGGCCCAAGGCTACACCTTC.

In nucleotides, the CDR3 is TGTGCCAGCACCCTATCGTCCACCGGGGAGCTGTTTTTT. It is translated as CASTLSSTGELFF. The genes are TRBV7-9 and TRBJ2-2; no firm D call. This CDR3 has 13 residues. The germline CDR1 and CDR2 sequences are SEHNR and FQNEAQ (reference sequence). V was pared by 7 bases and J by 4 bases, with 10 bases between.

CDR3 nucleotide sequence: TGTGCCATCAGTGCTGGACAGGGAGCCTACGAGCAGTACTTC. This gives the protein CAISAGQGAYEQYF. The rearrangement uses TRBV10-3 and TRBJ2-7, with 8 bases identical to TRBD1. The CDR3 spans 14 residues. The V gene's germline CDR1 is ENHRY and CDR2 SYGVKD. With 4 bases clipped from V and 2 bases from J, the junction kept 4 bases outside the gene matches.

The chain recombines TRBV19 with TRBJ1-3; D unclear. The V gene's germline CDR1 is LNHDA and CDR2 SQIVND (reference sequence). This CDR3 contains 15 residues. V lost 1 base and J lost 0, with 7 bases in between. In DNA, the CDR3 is TGTGCCAGTAGTATAGTACGGTCCTCTGGAAACACCATATATTTT. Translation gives CASSIVRSSGNTIYF.

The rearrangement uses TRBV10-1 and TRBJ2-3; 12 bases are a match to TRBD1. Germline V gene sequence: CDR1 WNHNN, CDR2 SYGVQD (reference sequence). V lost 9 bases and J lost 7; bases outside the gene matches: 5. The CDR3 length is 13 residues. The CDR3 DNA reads TGCGCCAGACGGGACAGGGGGCGTAATACGCAGTATTTT. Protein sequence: CARRDRGRNTQYF.

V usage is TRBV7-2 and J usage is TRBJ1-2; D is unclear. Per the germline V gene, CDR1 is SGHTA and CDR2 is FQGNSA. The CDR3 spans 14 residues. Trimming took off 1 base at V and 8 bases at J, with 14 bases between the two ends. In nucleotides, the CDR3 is TGTGCCAGCAGCTTAGTGGGCAGACACTCGGGCTACACCTTC. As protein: CASSLVGRHSGYTF.

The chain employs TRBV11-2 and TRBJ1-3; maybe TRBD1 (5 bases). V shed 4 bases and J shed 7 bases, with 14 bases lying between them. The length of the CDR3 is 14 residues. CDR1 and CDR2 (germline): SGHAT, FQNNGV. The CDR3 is CASSSPMKGNTIYF. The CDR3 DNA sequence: TGTGCCAGCAGCTCCCCTATGAAGGGGAACACCATATATTTT.

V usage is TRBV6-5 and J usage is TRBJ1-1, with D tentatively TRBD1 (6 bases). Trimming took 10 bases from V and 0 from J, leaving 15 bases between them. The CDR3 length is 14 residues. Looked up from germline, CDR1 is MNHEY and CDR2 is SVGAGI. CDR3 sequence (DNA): TGTGCCACCATTTCGGGGACATTGAACACTGAAGCTTTCTTT. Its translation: CATISGTLNTEAFF.

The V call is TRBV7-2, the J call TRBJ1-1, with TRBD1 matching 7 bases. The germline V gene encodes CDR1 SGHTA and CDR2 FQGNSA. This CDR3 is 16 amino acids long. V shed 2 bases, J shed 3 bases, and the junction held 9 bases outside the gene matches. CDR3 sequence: CASSLRGRGSDTEAFF. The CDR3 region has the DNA TGTGCCAGCAGCTTAAGGGGCAGGGGGAGCGACACTGAAGCTTTCTTT.

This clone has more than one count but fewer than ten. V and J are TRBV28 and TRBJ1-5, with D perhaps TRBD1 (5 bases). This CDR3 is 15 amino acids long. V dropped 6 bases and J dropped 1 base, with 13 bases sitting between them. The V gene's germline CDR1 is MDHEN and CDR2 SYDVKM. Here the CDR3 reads CASSYLGLSNQPQHF. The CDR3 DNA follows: TGTGCCAGCAGCTACCTGGGACTGAGCAATCAGCCCCAGCATTTT.

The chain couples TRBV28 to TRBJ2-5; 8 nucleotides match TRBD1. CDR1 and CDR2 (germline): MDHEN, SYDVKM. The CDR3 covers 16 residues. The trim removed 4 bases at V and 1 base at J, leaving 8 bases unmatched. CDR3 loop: CASSYGQGGFQETQYF. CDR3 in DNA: TGTGCCAGCAGTTATGGACAGGGTGGGTTCCAAGAGACCCAGTACTTC.

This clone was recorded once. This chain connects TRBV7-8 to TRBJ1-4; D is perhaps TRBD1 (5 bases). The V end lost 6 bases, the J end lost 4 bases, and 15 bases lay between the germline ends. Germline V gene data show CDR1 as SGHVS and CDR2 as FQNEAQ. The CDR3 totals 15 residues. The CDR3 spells CASSPQPGGNEKLFF. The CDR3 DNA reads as TGTGCCAGCAGTCCACAGCCCGGGGGTAATGAAAAACTGTTTTTT.

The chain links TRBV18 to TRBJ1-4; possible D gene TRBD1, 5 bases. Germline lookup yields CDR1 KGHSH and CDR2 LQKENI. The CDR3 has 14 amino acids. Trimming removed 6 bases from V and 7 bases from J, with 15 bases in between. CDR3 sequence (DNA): TGTGCCAGCTCGATAAGGCAGGGTTTTGAAAAACTGTTTTTT. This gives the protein CASSIRQGFEKLFF.

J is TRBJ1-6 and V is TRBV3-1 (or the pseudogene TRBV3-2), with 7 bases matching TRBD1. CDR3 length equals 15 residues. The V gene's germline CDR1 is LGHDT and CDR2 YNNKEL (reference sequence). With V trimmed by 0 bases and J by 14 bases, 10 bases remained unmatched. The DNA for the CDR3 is TGTGCCAGCAGCCAAGATGCACAGGGGAAGGGTACCCTCCACTTT. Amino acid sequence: CASSQDAQGKGTLHF.